Below, 27 T cell receptor beta chains from the same sample are listed, as sequenced in a study of regulatory T cells in long-lasting Graves disease. Arm-PCR with iRepertoire HTBI primers amplified the CDR3 regions for these TCR beta libraries. From the multiplex PCR reads, TCRdb called clonotypes with MiXCR, one entry per CDR3 protein. The sample lists under 700,000 distinct CDR3 sequences, around 16% occurring once. The sample's time point: newly diagnosed GD, antithyroid drugs for less than 3 months. After RNA was extracted from PBMCs, the TCR library was made from it. Another study also made use of these data, one on T cells in Graves' hyperthyroidism and ophthalmopathy.

The specimen was peripheral blood mononuclear cells (PBMCs), collected at new diagnosis, from a patient treated with antithyroid drugs. The origin of the receptors is a middle-aged woman with Graves disease.

This chain joins TRBV5-6 and TRBJ2-7, with a possible D match to TRBD1 (5 bases). This CDR3 is built from 13 residues. From germline, CDR1 is SGHDT and CDR2 YYEEEE. V dropped 2 bases and J dropped 3 bases, with 9 bases sitting between them. The CDR3 sequence: CASSFGALYEQYF. The CDR3 DNA reads TGTGCCAGCAGCTTTGGGGCCCTCTACGAGCAGTACTTC.

This clonotype was counted ten times or more. CDR3 in amino acids: CASSETGLSTDTQYF. In nucleotides, the CDR3 is TGTGCCAGCAGCGAGACAGGGCTGAGCACAGATACGCAGTATTTT. The chain combines TRBV9 with TRBJ2-3, with TRBD1 identical over 7 bases. CDR3 length equals 15 residues. Germline V gives CDR1 SGDLS, CDR2 YYNGEE. The V and J ends lost 3 bases and 0 bases, in that order; junction bases with no gene match: 4.

The CDR3 nucleotides read TGCAGTGCTCGAGGGACCGACACCGGGGAGCTGTTTTTT. This gives the protein CSARGTDTGELFF. The genes are TRBV20-1 and TRBJ2-2; perhaps D is TRBD1 or TRBD2 (5 bases each). The CDR3 extends over 13 amino acids. The germline V and J ends were trimmed by 5 bases and 3 bases, with 10 bases remaining between them. CDR1 is DFQATT, CDR2 SNEGSKA, per germline (reference sequence).

The chain employs TRBV11-2 and TRBJ2-1; D remains unclear. The CDR3 loop spans 14 amino acids. Germline V gives CDR1 SGHAT, CDR2 FQNNGV. Trimming took off 4 bases at V and 7 bases at J, with 14 bases between the two ends. CDR3 coding DNA: TGTGCCAGCAGCTACACCACAGTTTTGAATGAGCAGTTCTTC. This sequence encodes CASSYTTVLNEQFF.

The chain employs TRBV11-2 and TRBJ1-6, with no clear D. Germline loops: CDR1 SGHAT, CDR2 FQNNGV. The CDR3 contains 13 residues. V was shortened by 3 bases and J by 6 bases, with 6 bases between the two germline ends. The CDR3 DNA is TGTGCCAGCAGCTTTTTGGGTAATTCACCCCTCCACTTT. The encoded protein is CASSFLGNSPLHF.

The chain carries TRBV7-2 and TRBJ2-3, with a possible D match to TRBD1 (6 bases). CDR3 size: 14 residues. The germline V gene has CDR1 SGHTA and CDR2 FQGNSA. V was trimmed by 3 bases and J by 3 bases, leaving 10 bases between them. The CDR3 protein is CASSFDRRTDTQYF. The CDR3 nucleotides read TGTGCCAGCAGCTTCGACAGGAGGACAGATACGCAGTATTTT.

The J gene is TRBJ1-1, the V gene TRBV19; 7 nucleotides align to TRBD1. V shed 9 bases, J shed 4 bases, and the junction held 5 bases outside the gene matches. This CDR3 spans 12 amino acids. Per germline, CDR1 LNHDA and CDR2 SQIVND (reference sequence). In DNA form, the CDR3 reads TGTGCCAGCCAGACAGGGCCCACTGAAGCTTTCTTT. This translates into CASQTGPTEAFF.

This clonotype was found many times. The chain combines TRBV2 with TRBJ1-2, with no clear D. CDR3 length: 14 residues. Germline V CDR1 and CDR2: SNHLY, FYNNEI. The V end lost 0 bases, the J end lost 2 bases, and 7 bases lay between the germline ends. The DNA of the CDR3 is TGTGCCAGCAGTGAAGCGCTTCGGAACTATGGCTACACCTTC. Residues: CASSEALRNYGYTF.

This clonotype was found a few times. The chain employs TRBV4-1 and TRBJ1-5; tentative D call: TRBD1 (6 bases). Germline CDR1 MGHRA, CDR2 YSYEKL. The CDR3 is made up of 14 amino acids. The V end was cut by 1 base, the J end by 3 bases, with 7 bases between. As DNA, the CDR3 is TGCGCCAGCAGCCAAGGGGACACCAATCAGCCCCAGCATTTT. It specifies CASSQGDTNQPQHF.

The rearrangement uses TRBV3-1 and TRBJ1-5, with a tentative D call TRBD1 (6 bases). CDR1 is LGHDT, CDR2 YNNKEL, per germline (reference sequence). With 6 bases removed from V and 6 bases from J, the gap between germline ends came to 12 bases. The CDR3 contains 13 residues. CDR3 sequence: CASSRGGSQPQHF. CDR3 in DNA: TGTGCCAGCAGTCGAGGGGGGAGTCAGCCCCAGCATTTT.

CDR3 in amino acids: CASSLSGGSEKLFF. DNA of the CDR3: TGTGCCAGCAGTTTATCAGGGGGCAGTGAAAAACTGTTTTTT. V usage is TRBV27 and J usage is TRBJ1-4, with 7 bases that match TRBD1. The length of the CDR3 is 14 residues. The germline CDR1 and CDR2 sequences are MNHEY and SMNVEV (reference sequence). V lost 0 bases, J lost 7 bases, and 2 bases stayed unmatched.

This clonotype has just a few counts. The chain combines TRBV5-1 with TRBJ2-3; 8 positions match TRBD2. Germline-derived CDR1 and CDR2 are SGHRS and YFSETQ. CDR3 length equals 15 residues. The ends lost 4 bases at V and 1 base at J; junction bases unmatched: 5. The CDR3 nucleotides read TGCGCCAGCAGCCAAGGGCGGGGGGGCACAGATACGCAGTATTTT. Protein product: CASSQGRGGTDTQYF.

This clonotype was detected many times. The chain joins TRBV12-3 or TRBV12-4 to TRBJ1-6; 7 bases are a match to TRBD1. J was trimmed by 5 bases and V by 6 bases; bases with no gene match: 7. This CDR3 has 15 residues. The CDR3 sequence is CASRLGQVNNSPLHF. The CDR3 DNA is TGTGCCAGCAGACTAGGACAGGTTAATAATTCACCCCTCCACTTT.

This clonotype was counted between two and nine times. The gene calls are TRBV5-1 and TRBJ2-3; D gene ambiguous. The germline gives CDR1 SGHRS, CDR2 YFSETQ. The CDR3 has 15 residues. Deletions cut 0 bases from V and 0 bases from J, with 8 bases between. The CDR3 DNA is TGCGCCAGCAGCTTGGGCGGCAGAAGCACAGATACGCAGTATTTT. Translated, it gives CASSLGGRSTDTQYF.

This clonotype was seen a few times. CDR3 protein: CASSSRTSGGSSYEQYF. The CDR3 DNA is TGTGCCAGCAGCTCGAGGACTAGCGGGGGGAGCTCCTACGAGCAGTACTTC. The rearrangement joins TRBV7-8 to TRBJ2-7; 14 positions agree with TRBD2. J lost 0 bases, V lost 4 bases, and 5 bases had no gene match. Germline lookup yields CDR1 SGHVS and CDR2 FQNEAQ. The CDR3 loop spans 17 amino acids.

The table lists this clonotype with many counts. As DNA, the CDR3 is TGTGCCAGCAACGAGTATAGCAATCAGCCCCAGCATTTT. Residues: CASNEYSNQPQHF. This chain joins TRBV2 and TRBJ1-5; D gene uncertain. The CDR3 contains 13 residues. Germline CDR1 and CDR2: SNHLY and FYNNEI. Trimming removed 7 bases from V and 0 bases from J, with 7 bases in between.

The sample holds many counts of this clonotype. This chain uses TRBV18 with TRBJ1-1, with no clear D. V gave up 3 bases and J gave up 1 base, with 9 bases separating them. Germline V gene sequence: CDR1 KGHSH, CDR2 LQKENI. The CDR3 is 14 residues long. The CDR3 sequence is CASSPFGENTEAFF. DNA of the CDR3: TGTGCCAGCTCACCTTTCGGTGAGAACACTGAAGCTTTCTTT.

V and J are TRBV6-1 and TRBJ2-6; 8 nucleotides align to TRBD2. CDR1 and CDR2 from the germline V gene are MNHNS and SASEGT. The CDR3 length is 20 residues. Losses at the gene ends were 6 bases for V and 1 base for J; bases not matched to a gene: 17. The CDR3 sequence is CASRAVGRAGGSSGANVLTF. In nucleotides, the CDR3 is TGTGCCAGCAGGGCCGTTGGGAGGGCGGGGGGCTCGTCTGGGGCCAACGTCCTGACTTTC.

V usage is TRBV6-1 and J usage is TRBJ1-5; D remains unclear. This CDR3 region has 14 residues. The ends were cut back, 3 bases at V and 0 bases at J, with 6 bases in the middle. Germline assignment: CDR1 MNHNS and CDR2 SASEGT. The CDR3 loop reads CASSEINSNQPQHF. DNA for the CDR3: TGTGCCAGCAGTGAGATCAATAGCAATCAGCCCCAGCATTTT.

There are many counts of this clonotype. A read error may account for a junction end that differs from germline. The V call is TRBV5-1, the J call TRBJ2-7; D possibly uses TRBD1 or TRBD2 (5 bases each). The CDR3 loop spans 13 amino acids. Germline assignment: CDR1 SGHRS and CDR2 YFSETQ. CDR3: CSSSLRGDYEQYF. In DNA, the CDR3 is TGCTCCAGCAGCCTGAGGGGTGACTACGAGCAGTACTTC.

This clonotype was observed many times. The V and J genes are TRBV3-1 and TRBJ2-1; D is tentatively TRBD1 or TRBD2 (5 bases each). Trimming took 3 bases from V and 6 from J, leaving 15 bases between them. The CDR3 totals 15 residues. The V gene's germline CDR1 is LGHDT and CDR2 YNNKEL (reference sequence). Here the CDR3 reads CASSQGTIGANEQFF. The CDR3 region has the DNA TGTGCCAGCAGCCAGGGTACTATCGGGGCCAATGAGCAGTTCTTC.

In its sample, this clonotype was seen many times. CDR3 in amino acids: CASGTGEVGNTIYF. Written as DNA, the CDR3 is TGTGCCAGCGGGACAGGGGAGGTTGGAAACACCATATATTTT. V and J are TRBV7-2 and TRBJ1-3, with 10 positions matching TRBD1. CDR1 is SGHTA, CDR2 FQGNSA, per germline. After removal of 8 bases from V and 3 bases from J, the junction contained 4 bases not matched to a gene. The CDR3 contains 14 residues.

The CDR3 nucleotides are TGTGCCAATAAGACGACAGGGGAGGCCGGGGAGCTGTTTTTT. It translates to CANKTTGEAGELFF. The rearrangement joins TRBV19 to TRBJ2-2, with 8 bases that match TRBD1. The CDR3 extends over 14 amino acids. The J segment lost 6 bases and the V segment lost 10 bases, leaving 10 bases of the junction unmatched. The germline gives CDR1 LNHDA, CDR2 SQIVND (reference sequence).

This clonotype has a count of ten or more. The chain uses TRBV12-3 or TRBV12-4 and TRBJ1-3, with D tentatively TRBD1 (6 bases). This CDR3 contains 16 residues. The germline V and J ends were trimmed by 6 bases and 0 bases, with 15 bases remaining between them. The CDR3 DNA reads TGTGCCAGCAGGCCGGGACATTCAAACTCTGGAAACACCATATATTTT. Translating gives CASRPGHSNSGNTIYF.

In regard to this clonotype: The junction shows a germline mismatch at one end, possibly a read error. The chain has TRBV20-1 and TRBJ2-5; TRBD1 matches 9 bases. The CDR3 consists of 15 residues. CDR1 and CDR2 (germline): DFQATT, SNEGSKA (reference sequence). This chain's CDR3 is CSAPAGTGRREIQYF. The CDR3 bases are TGCAGTGCTCCCGCCGGGACAGGGAGGAGGGAGATCCAGTACTTC.

The rearrangement uses TRBV6-1 and TRBJ1-3; TRBD1 aligns across 10 bases. This CDR3 has 15 residues. Germline V lookup: CDR1 MNHNS, CDR2 SASEGT. With V trimmed by 4 bases and J by 2 bases, 2 bases remained unmatched. CDR3 sequence: CASSAGQGAGNTIYF. In DNA form, the CDR3 reads TGTGCCAGCAGTGCCGGACAGGGGGCTGGAAACACCATATATTTT.

V and J are TRBV6-1 and TRBJ1-6, with TRBD1 as a possible D gene (5 bases). The ends were cut back, 6 bases at V and 3 bases at J, with 18 bases in the middle. The CDR3 totals 17 residues. Germline CDR1 reads MNHNS; CDR2 reads SASEGT. CDR3 sequence reads: CASRRGVGRYYNSPLHF. In DNA form, the CDR3 reads TGTGCCAGCAGGCGGGGCGTCGGGCGGTACTATAATTCACCCCTCCACTTT.